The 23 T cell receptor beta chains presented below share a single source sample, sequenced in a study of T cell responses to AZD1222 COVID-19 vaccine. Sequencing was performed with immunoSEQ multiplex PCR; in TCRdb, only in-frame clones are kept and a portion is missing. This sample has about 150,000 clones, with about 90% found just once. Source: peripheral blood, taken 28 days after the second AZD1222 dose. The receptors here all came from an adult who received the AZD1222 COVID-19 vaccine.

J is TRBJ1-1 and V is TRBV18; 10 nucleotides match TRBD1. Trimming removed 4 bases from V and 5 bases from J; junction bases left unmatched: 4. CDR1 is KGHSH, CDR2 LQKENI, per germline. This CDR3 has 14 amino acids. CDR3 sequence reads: CASSRQGAETEAFF. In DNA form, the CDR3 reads TGTGCCAGCTCACGACAGGGGGCGGAAACTGAAGCTTTCTTT. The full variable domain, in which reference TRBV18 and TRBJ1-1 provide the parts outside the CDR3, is NAGVMQNPRHLVRRRGQEARLRCSPMKGHSHVYWYRQLPEEGLKFMVYLQKENIIDESGMPKERFSAEFPKEGPSILRIQQVVRGDSAAYFCASSRQGAETEAFFGQGTRLTVV.

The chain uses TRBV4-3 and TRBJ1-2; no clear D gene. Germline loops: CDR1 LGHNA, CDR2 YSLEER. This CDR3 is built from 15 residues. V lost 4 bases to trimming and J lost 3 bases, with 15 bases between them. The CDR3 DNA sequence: TGCGCCAGCAGCCCTAGAGTGGATTTGCACTATGGCTACACCTTC. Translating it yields CASSPRVDLHYGYTF.

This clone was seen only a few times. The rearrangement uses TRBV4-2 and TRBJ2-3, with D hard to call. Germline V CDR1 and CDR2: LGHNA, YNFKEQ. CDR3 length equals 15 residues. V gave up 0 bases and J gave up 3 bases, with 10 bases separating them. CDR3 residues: CASSQDWSTTDTQYF. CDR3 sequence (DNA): TGTGCCAGCAGCCAAGATTGGAGCACTACAGATACGCAGTATTTT.

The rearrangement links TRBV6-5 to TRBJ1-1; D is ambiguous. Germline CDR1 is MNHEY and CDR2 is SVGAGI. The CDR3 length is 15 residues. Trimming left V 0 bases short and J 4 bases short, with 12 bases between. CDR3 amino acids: CASSYSPGVGTEAFF. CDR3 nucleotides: TGTGCCAGCAGTTACTCCCCGGGTGTGGGCACTGAAGCTTTCTTT.

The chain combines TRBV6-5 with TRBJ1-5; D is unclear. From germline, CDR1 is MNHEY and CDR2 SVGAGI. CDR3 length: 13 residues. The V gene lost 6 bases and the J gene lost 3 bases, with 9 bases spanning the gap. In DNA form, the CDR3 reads TGTGCCAGCAGATCAAGCCCCAATCAGCCCCAGCATTTT. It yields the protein CASRSSPNQPQHF.

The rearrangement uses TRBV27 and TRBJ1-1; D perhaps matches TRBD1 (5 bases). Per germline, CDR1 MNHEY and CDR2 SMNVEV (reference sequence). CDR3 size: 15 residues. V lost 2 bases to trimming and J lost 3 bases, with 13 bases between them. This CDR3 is CASSLGGTVDTEAFF. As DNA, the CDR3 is TGTGCCAGCAGTTTAGGAGGGACGGTGGACACTGAAGCTTTCTTT.

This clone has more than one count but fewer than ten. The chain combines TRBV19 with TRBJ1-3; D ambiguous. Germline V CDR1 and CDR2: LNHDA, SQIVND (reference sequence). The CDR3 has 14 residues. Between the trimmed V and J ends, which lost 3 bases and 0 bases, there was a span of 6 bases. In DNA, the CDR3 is TGTGCCAGTAGTATTCTCAACTCTGGAAACACCATATATTTT. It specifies CASSILNSGNTIYF.

The CDR3 here is CASSLEDGQPQHF. The CDR3 DNA sequence: TGTGCCAGCAGTTTAGAAGACGGACAGCCCCAGCATTTT. The rearrangement links TRBV27 to TRBJ1-5, with D hard to call. CDR1 is MNHEY, CDR2 SMNVEV, per germline (reference sequence). This CDR3 region has 13 residues. The V end lost 2 bases, the J end lost 7 bases, and 9 bases lay between the germline ends.

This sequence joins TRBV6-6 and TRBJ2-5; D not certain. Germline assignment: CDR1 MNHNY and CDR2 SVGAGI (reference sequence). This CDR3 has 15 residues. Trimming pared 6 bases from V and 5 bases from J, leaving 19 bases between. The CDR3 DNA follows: TGTGCCAGCAGCGGATCGACCCTCCAAGGGGAGACCCAGTACTTC. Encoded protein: CASSGSTLQGETQYF.

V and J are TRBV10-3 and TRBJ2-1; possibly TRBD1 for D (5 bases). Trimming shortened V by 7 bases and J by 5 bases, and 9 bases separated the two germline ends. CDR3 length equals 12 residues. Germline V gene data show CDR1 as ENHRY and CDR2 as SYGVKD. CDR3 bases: TGTGCCATCAAGACGACAGACAATGAGCAGTTCTTC. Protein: CAIKTTDNEQFF.

The CDR3 loop is CASSFNARAVGRGTEAFF. The CDR3 coding sequence is TGTGCCAGCAGTTTCAACGCCAGGGCTGTAGGGAGGGGCACTGAAGCTTTCTTT. V and J are TRBV28 and TRBJ1-1; weak D call: TRBD1 (5 bases). The length of the CDR3 is 18 residues. The V and J ends lost 3 bases and 4 bases respectively, with 24 bases between them. CDR1 and CDR2 from the germline V gene are MDHEN and SYDVKM. Variable domain in full (rest from reference TRBV28 and TRBJ1-1): DVKVTQSSRYLVKRTGEKVFLECVQDMDHENMFWYRQDPGLGLRLIYFSYDVKMKEKGDIPEGYSVSREKKERFSLILESASTNQTSMYLCASSFNARAVGRGTEAFFGQGTRLTVV.

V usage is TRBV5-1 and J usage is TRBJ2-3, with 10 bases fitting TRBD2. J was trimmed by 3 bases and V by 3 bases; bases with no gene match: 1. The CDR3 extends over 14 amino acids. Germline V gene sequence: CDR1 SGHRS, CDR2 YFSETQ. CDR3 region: CASSWTSGTDTQYF. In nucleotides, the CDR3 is TGCGCCAGCAGCTGGACTAGCGGTACAGATACGCAGTATTTT.

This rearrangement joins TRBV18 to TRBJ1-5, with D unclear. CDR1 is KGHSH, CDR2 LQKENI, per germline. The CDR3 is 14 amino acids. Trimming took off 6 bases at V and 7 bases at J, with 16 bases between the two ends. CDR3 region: CASSTNGGRQPQHF. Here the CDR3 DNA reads TGTGCCAGCTCTACCAACGGAGGGAGGCAGCCCCAGCATTTT.

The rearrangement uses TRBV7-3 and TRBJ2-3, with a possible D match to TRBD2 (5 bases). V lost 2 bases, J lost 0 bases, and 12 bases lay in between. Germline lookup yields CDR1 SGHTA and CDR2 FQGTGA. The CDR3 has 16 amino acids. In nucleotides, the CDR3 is TGTGCCAGCAGCTTACGGCGGGCTGCTAGCACAGATACGCAGTATTTT. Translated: CASSLRRAASTDTQYF.

The chain's CDR3 is CASSQDRWSYGYTF. CDR3 DNA: TGTGCCAGCAGTCAGGACCGGTGGAGCTATGGCTACACCTTC. The chain couples TRBV3-1 (or the pseudogene TRBV3-2) to TRBJ1-2, with unresolved D. CDR1 and CDR2 from the germline V gene are LGHDT and YNNKEL (reference sequence). The V gene lost 6 bases and the J gene lost 4 bases, with 15 bases spanning the gap. The CDR3 loop spans 14 amino acids.

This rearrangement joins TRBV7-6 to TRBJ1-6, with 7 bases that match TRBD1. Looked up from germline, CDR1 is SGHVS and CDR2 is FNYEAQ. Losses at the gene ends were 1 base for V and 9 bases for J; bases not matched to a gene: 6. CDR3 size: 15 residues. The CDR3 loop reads CASSLETGSRSPLHF. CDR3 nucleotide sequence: TGTGCCAGCAGCTTAGAGACAGGGAGTCGTTCACCCCTCCACTTT.

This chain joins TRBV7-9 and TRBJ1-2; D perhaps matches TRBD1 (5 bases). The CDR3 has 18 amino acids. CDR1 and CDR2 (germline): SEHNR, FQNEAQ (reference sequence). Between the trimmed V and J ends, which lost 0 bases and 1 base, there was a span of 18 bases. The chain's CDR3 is CASSLARLRDRDNYGYTF. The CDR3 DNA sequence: TGTGCCAGCAGCTTAGCGCGATTACGAGACAGAGATAACTATGGCTACACCTTC. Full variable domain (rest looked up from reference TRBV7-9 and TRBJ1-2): DTGVSQNPRHKITKRGQNVTFRCDPISEHNRLYWYRQTLGQGPEFLTYFQNEAQLEKSRLLSDRFSAERPKGSFSTLEIQRTEQGDSAMYLCASSLARLRDRDNYGYTFGSGTRLTVV.

CDR3 nucleotides: TGTGCCAGCAGAGCTGGACAGGGGGTCACAGATACGCAGTATTTT. It translates to CASRAGQGVTDTQYF. V and J are TRBV6-5 and TRBJ2-3, with TRBD1 identical over 10 bases. Trimming cost V 6 bases and J 2 bases; bases outside gene matches: 5. CDR3 length: 15 amino acids. Germline CDR1 is MNHEY and CDR2 is SVGAGI.

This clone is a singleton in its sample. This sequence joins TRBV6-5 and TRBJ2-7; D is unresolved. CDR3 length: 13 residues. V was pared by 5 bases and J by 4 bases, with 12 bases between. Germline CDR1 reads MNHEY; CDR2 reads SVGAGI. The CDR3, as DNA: TGTGCCAGCAGTCCCCAGGTAGATTACGAGCAGTACTTC. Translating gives CASSPQVDYEQYF.

The CDR3 sequence is CASSKSRISRQAYSYEQYF. CDR3 in DNA: TGTGCCAGCAGCAAAAGTAGGATCTCTAGGCAGGCCTACTCCTACGAGCAGTACTTC. The chain joins TRBV21-1 to TRBJ2-7. TRBV21-1 constitutes a pseudogene. The CDR3 is made up of 19 amino acids.

Here the CDR3 reads CASSGTSGTYNEQFF. In nucleotides, the CDR3 is TGTGCCAGCAGCGGGACTAGCGGGACCTACAATGAGCAGTTCTTC. V and J are TRBV5-4 and TRBJ2-1; 13 bases align to TRBD2. This CDR3 is built from 15 residues. From germline, CDR1 is SGHNT and CDR2 YYREEE (reference sequence). V was pared by 4 bases and J by 2 bases, with 0 bases of the junction left unmatched.

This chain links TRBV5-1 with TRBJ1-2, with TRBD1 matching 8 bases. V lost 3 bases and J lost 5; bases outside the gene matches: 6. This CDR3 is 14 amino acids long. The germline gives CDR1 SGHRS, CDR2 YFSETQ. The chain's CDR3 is CASSSGTGVYGYTF. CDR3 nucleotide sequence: TGCGCCAGCAGCTCCGGGACAGGCGTGTATGGCTACACCTTC.

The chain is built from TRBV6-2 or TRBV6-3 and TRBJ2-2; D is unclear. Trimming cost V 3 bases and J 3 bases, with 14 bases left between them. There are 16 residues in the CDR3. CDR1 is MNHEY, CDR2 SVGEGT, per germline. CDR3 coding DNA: TGTGCCAGCAGTTATTCCCCAGGCCAGTACACCGGGGAGCTGTTTTTT. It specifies CASSYSPGQYTGELFF.